This TCR beta chain was obtained from a study of blood T cell repertoires in COVID-19. Across the study: Sample material is recorded as cDNA or gDNA derived from T cells, B-cell-depleted T cells, or PBMCs.

Participants, about 18 to 90 years old, spanned fewer than 30 US areas. Cohorts were assigned according to the clinical history that participants reported. Looked up from germline, CDR1 is WNHNN and CDR2 is SYGVQD (reference sequence). The CDR3 is 12 residues long. Trimming pared 3 bases from V and 4 bases from J, leaving 4 bases between. As processed by the authors: Amplifying reference gene primers gave estimates of nucleated cell counts. Clones were sequenced by immunoSEQ multiplex PCR, and TCRdb holds only the in-frame ones, with some missing. The V and J calls and the clone size are those of that table, but D and trimming were determined from the DNA. This table has some 300,000 clones, over 85% appearing once.

V is TRBV10-1 and J is TRBJ2-1; no reliable D call. The sample taken for sequencing was PBMCs or T cells enriched from blood (not recorded which). The receptor comes from a woman aged 25 to 39 who had recovered from COVID-19. CDR3 nucleotide sequence: TGCGCCAGCAGTGAACGGTACAATGAGCAGTTCTTC. It is translated as CASSERYNEQFF.